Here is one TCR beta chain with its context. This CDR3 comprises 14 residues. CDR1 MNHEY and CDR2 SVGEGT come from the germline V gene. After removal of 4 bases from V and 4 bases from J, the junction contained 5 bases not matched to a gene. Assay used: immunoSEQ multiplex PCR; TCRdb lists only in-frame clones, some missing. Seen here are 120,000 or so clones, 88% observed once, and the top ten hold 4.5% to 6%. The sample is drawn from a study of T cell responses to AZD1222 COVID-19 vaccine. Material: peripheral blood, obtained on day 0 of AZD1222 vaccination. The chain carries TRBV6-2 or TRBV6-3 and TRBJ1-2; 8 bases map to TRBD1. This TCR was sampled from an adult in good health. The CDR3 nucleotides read TGTGCCAGCAGTTCGGACAGGGAGGGCTATGGCTACACCTTC. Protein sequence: CASSSDREGYGYTF.